This T cell receptor beta chain was identified during a study of cytomegalovirus exposure and HLA in healthy donors. V was pared by 2 bases and J by 6 bases, with 3 bases of the junction left unmatched. Germline CDR1 SGHDT, CDR2 YYEEEE. CDR3 length: 14 amino acids. A multiplex PCR was run with 60 Vbeta primers and 13 Jbeta primers. Data came from immunoSEQ multiplex PCR; TCRdb stores just in-frame clones and leaves some out. This table has under 200,000 clones, 82% appearing once. This sequence was found in a woman aged 18 to 35 in good health and CMV-seronegative. The chain combines TRBV5-6 with TRBJ2-1, with 9 bases fitting TRBD2. What was sequenced was PBMCs. CDR3 sequence reads: CASSFLAGRNEQFF. The CDR3 DNA reads TGTGCCAGCAGCTTTCTAGCGGGGCGCAATGAGCAGTTCTTC.